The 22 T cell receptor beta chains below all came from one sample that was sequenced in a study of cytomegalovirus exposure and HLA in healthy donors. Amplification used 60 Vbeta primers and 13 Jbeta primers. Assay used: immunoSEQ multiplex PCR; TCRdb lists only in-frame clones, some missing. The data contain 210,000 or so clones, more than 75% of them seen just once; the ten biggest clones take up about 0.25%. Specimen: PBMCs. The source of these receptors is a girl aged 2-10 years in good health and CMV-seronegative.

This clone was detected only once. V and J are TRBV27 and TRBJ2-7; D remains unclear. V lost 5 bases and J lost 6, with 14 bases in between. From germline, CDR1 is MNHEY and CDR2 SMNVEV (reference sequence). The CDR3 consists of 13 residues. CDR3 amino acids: CASSPWWHSEQYF. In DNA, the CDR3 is TGTGCCAGCAGTCCCTGGTGGCATTCCGAGCAGTACTTC.

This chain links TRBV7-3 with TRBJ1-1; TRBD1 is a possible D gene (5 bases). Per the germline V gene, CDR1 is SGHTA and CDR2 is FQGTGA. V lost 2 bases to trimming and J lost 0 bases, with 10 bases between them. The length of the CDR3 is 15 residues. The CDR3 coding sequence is TGTGCCAGCAGCTTACAGGGCGCGGTGAACACTGAAGCTTTCTTT. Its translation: CASSLQGAVNTEAFF.

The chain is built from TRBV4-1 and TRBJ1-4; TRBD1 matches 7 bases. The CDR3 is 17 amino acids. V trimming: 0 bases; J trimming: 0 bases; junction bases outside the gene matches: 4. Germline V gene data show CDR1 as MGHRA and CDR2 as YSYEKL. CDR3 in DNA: TGCGCCAGCAGCCAAGAACAGGGGTTCGCAACTAATGAAAAACTGTTTTTT. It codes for CASSQEQGFATNEKLFF.

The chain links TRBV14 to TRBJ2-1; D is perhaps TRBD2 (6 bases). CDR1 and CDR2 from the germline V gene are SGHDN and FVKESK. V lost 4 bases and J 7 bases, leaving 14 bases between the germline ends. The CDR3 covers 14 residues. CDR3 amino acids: CASSRGLSENEQFF. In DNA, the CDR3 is TGTGCCAGCAGCCGAGGACTAAGTGAGAATGAGCAGTTCTTC.

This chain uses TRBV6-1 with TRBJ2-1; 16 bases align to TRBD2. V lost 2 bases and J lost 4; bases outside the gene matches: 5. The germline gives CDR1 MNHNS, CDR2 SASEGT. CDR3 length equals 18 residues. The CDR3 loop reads CASSEFPGLAGGYNEQFF. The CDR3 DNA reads TGTGCCAGCAGTGAATTCCCGGGACTAGCGGGAGGGTACAATGAGCAGTTCTTC.

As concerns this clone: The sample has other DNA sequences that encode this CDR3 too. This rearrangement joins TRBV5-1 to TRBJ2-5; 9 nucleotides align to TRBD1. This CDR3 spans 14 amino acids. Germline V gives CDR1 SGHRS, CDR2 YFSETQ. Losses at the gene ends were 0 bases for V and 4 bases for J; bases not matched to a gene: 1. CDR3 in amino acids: CASSLGQGGETQYF. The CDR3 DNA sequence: TGCGCCAGCAGCTTGGGACAGGGGGGAGAGACCCAGTACTTC.

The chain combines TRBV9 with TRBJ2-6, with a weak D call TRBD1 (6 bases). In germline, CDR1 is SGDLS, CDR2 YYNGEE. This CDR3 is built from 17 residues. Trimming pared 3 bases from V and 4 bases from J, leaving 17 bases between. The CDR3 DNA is TGTGCCAGCAGCGCAACAGGGTTTGCTCTCGGGGCCAACGTCCTGACTTTC. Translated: CASSATGFALGANVLTF.

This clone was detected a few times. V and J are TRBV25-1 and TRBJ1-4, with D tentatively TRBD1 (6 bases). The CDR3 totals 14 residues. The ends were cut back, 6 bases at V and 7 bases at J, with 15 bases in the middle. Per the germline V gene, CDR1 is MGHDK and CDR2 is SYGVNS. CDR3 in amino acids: CASRPGASGEKLFF. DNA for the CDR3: TGTGCCAGCAGGCCAGGGGCCTCGGGTGAAAAACTGTTTTTT.

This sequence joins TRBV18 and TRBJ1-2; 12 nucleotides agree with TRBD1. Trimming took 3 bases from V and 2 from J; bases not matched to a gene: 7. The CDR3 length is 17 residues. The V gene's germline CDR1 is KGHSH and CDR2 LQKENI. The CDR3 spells CASSPVPGQGANYGYTF. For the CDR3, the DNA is TGTGCCAGCTCACCCGTCCCGGGACAGGGGGCCAACTATGGCTACACCTTC.

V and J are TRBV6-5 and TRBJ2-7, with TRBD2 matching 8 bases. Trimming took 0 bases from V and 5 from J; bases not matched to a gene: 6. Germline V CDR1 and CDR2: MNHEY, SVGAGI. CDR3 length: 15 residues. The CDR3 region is CASSYSWREDHEQYF. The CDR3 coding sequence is TGTGCCAGCAGTTACTCGTGGCGGGAGGACCACGAGCAGTACTTC.

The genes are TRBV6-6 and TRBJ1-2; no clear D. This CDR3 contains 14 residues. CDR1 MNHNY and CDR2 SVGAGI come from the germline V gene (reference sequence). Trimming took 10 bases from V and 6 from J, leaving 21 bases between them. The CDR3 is CATGGSQLNHGYTF. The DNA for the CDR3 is TGTGCCACCGGCGGGTCCCAATTAAACCATGGCTACACCTTC.

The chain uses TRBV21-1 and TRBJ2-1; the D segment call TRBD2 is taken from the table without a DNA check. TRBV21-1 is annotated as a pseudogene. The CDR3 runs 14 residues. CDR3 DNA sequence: TGTGCCGCCTGGGTTTGGGGAGTCTACAATGAGCAGTTCTTC. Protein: CAAWVWGVYNEQFF.

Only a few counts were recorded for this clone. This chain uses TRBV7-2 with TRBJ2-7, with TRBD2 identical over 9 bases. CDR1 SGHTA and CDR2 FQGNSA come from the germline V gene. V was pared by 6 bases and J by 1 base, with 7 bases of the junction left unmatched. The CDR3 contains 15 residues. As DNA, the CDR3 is TGTGCCAGCAGGGAGGAGCTAGCGGGATCCTACGAGCAGTACTTC. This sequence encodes CASREELAGSYEQYF.

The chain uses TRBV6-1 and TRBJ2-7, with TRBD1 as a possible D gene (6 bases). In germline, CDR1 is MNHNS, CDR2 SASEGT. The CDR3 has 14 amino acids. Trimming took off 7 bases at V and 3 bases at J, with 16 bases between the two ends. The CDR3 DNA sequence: TGTGCCAGCACCAGGACAGTACTAATCTACGAGCAGTACTTC. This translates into CASTRTVLIYEQYF.

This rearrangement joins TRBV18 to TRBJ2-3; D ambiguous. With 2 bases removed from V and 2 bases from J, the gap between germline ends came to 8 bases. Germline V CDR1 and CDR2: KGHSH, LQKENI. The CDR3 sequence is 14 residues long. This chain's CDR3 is CASSPSLDTDTQYF. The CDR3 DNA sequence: TGTGCCAGCTCACCATCGCTAGACACAGATACGCAGTATTTT.

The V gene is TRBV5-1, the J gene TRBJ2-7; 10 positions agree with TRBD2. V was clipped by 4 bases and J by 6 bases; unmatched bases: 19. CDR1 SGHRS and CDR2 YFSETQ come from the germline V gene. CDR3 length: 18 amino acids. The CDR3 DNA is TGCGCCAGCAGCCCGACGAGGGAGCGGGAGGGTTCTAAGCGCGAGCAGTACTTC. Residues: CASSPTREREGSKREQYF.

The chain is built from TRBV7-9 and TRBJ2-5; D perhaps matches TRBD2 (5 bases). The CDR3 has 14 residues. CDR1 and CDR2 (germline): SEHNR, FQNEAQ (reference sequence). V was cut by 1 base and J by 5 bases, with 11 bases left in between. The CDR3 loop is CASSLEDEGETQYF. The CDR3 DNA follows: TGTGCCAGCAGCTTAGAGGATGAGGGTGAGACCCAGTACTTC.

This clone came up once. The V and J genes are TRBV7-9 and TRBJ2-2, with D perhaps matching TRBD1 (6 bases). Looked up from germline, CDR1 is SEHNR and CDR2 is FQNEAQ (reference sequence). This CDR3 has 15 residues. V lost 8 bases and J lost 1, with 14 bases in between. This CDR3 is CASVTGFRNTGELFF. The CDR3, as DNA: TGTGCCAGCGTCACAGGGTTTCGGAACACCGGGGAGCTGTTTTTT.

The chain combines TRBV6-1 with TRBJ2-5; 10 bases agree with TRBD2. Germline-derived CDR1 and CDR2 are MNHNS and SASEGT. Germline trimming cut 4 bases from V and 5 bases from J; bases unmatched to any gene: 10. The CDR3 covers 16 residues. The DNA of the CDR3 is TGTGCCAGCAGTGCGCGGACTAGCGGCCGATCGGAGACCCAGTACTTC. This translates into CASSARTSGRSETQYF.

This CDR3 reads CASSFGQPQHF. CDR3 sequence (DNA): TGTGCCAGCAGTTTCGGTCAGCCCCAGCATTTT. The J gene is TRBJ1-5, the V gene TRBV28; D not certain. The CDR3 is 11 residues long. V shed 3 bases and J shed 6 bases, with 3 bases lying between them. Germline V CDR1 and CDR2: MDHEN, SYDVKM. The complete variable domain, with remaining parts taken from reference TRBV28 and TRBJ1-5, reads DVKVTQSSRYLVKRTGEKVFLECVQDMDHENMFWYRQDPGLGLRLIYFSYDVKMKEKGDIPEGYSVSREKKERFSLILESASTNQTSMYLCASSFGQPQHFGDGTRLSIL.

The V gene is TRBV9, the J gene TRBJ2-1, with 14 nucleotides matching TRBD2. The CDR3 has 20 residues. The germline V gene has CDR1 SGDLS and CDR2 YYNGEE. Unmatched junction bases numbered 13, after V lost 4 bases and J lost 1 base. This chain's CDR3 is CASSSGLAGGLPDSYNEQFF. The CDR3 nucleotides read TGTGCCAGCAGCTCTGGACTAGCGGGGGGCCTACCGGATTCCTACAATGAGCAGTTCTTC.

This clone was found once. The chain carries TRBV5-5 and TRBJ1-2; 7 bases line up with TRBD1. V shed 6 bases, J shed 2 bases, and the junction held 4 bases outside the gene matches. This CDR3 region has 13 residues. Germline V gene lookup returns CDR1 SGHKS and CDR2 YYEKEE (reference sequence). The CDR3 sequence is CASIPGQNYGYTF. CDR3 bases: TGTGCCAGCATTCCGGGACAGAACTATGGCTACACCTTC.